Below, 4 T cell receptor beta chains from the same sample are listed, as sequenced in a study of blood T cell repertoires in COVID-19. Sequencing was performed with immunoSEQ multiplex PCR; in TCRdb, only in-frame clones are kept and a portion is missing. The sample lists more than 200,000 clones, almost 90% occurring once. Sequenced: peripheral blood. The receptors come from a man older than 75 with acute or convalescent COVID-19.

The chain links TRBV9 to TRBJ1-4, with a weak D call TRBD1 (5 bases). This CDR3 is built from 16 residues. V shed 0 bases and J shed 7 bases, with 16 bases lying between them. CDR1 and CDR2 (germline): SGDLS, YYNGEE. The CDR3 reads CASSVGAGRPGEKLFF. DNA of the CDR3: TGTGCCAGCAGCGTAGGGGCGGGGCGCCCGGGTGAAAAACTGTTTTTT.

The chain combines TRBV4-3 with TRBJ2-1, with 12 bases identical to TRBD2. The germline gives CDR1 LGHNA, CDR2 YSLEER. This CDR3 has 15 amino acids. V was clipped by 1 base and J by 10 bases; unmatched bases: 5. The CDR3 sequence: CASSQVILAGGEQFF. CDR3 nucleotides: TGCGCCAGCAGCCAAGTAATACTAGCGGGAGGAGAGCAGTTCTTC.

In DNA, the CDR3 is TGTGCCAGCAGCTTAGGGGGGGGACTGTATGGTGAAAAACTGTTTTTT. This codes for CASSLGGGLYGEKLFF. This chain connects TRBV7-2 to TRBJ1-4; D might be TRBD1 (5 bases). This CDR3 spans 16 amino acids. V lost 1 base to trimming and J lost 7 bases, with 16 bases between them. Per the germline V gene, CDR1 is SGHTA and CDR2 is FQGNSA.

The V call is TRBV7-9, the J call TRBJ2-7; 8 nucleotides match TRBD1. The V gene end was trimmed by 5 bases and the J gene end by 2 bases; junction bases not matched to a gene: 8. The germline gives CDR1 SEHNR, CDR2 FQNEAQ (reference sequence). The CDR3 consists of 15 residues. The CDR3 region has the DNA TGTGCCAGCAGCGCCTCGGGACAGGCGACCTACGAGCAGTACTTC. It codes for CASSASGQATYEQYF.